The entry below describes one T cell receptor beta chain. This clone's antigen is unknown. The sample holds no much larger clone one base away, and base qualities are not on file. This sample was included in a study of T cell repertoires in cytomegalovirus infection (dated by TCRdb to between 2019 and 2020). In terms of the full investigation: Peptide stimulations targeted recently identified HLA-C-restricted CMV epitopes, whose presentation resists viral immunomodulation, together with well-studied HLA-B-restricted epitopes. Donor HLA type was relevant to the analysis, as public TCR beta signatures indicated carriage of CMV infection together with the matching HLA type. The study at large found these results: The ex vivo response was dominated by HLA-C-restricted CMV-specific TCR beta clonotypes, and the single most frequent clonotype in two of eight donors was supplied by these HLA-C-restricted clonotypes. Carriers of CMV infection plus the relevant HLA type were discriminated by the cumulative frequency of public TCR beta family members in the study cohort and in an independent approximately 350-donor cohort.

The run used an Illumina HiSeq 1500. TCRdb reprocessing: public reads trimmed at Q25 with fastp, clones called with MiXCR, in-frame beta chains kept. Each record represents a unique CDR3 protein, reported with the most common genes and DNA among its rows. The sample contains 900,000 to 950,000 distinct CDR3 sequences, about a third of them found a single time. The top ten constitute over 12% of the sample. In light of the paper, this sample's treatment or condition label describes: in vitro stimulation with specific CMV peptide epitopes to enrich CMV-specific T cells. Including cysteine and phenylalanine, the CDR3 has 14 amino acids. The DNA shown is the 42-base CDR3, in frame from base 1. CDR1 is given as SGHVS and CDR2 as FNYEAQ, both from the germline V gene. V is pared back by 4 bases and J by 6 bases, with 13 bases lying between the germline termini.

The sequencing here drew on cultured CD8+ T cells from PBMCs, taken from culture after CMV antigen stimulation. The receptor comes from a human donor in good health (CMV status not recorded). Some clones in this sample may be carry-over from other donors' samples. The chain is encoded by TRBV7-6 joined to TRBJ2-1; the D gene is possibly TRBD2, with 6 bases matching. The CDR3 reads CASSYLAGINEQFF. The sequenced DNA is TGTGCCAGCAGCTACCTGGCGGGGATCAATGAGCAGTTCTTC.